The 25 T cell receptor beta chains below all came from one sample that was sequenced in a study of regulatory T cells in long-lasting Graves disease. TCRdb re-analysed the reads in MiXCR, keeping a single row per CDR3 protein. The sample yields approximately 500 distinct CDR3 sequences, roughly 76% seen once. The authors made the TCR library using RNA they extracted from PBMCs. The sequenced sample was peripheral blood mononuclear cells (PBMCs), obtained with antithyroid drug treatment, in newly diagnosed or persistent Graves disease (not recorded which). The receptors come from a woman aged 25 to 45 with Graves disease.

The chain joins TRBV5-4 to TRBJ2-1; D remains ambiguous. The CDR3 has 15 residues. The germline gives CDR1 SGHNT, CDR2 YYREEE (reference sequence). V dropped 6 bases and J dropped 3 bases, with 16 bases sitting between them. The CDR3 here is CASIPKGLDYNEQFF. In DNA, the CDR3 is TGTGCCAGCATCCCGAAAGGGCTAGACTACAATGAGCAGTTCTTC.

This clonotype was counted only a few times. The rearrangement uses TRBV10-2 and TRBJ2-1; 7 bases align to TRBD1. Germline V gene data show CDR1 as WSHSY and CDR2 as SAAADI. The CDR3 contains 13 residues. Trimming removed 10 bases from V and 4 bases from J; junction bases left unmatched: 7. The CDR3 here is CAITGQLYNEQFF. The CDR3 bases are TGCGCCATCACGGGACAGCTTTACAATGAGCAGTTCTTC.

J is TRBJ2-1 and V is TRBV11-1; D not resolved. The CDR3 consists of 16 residues. Germline loops: CDR1 SGHAT, CDR2 FQDESV (reference sequence). With 5 bases removed from V and 3 bases from J, the gap between germline ends came to 17 bases. Here the CDR3 DNA reads TGTGCCAGCAGCAAACGGGTTGCGGAGAGCTACAATGAGCAGTTCTTC. Its protein product is CASSKRVAESYNEQFF.

This clonotype was seen a few times. V is TRBV28 and J is TRBJ2-7; tentatively, D is TRBD1 (5 bases). V lost 5 bases to trimming and J lost 3 bases, with 8 bases between them. The CDR3 loop spans 12 amino acids. Germline loops: CDR1 MDHEN, CDR2 SYDVKM. The CDR3 DNA sequence: TGTGCCAGCAGTCCAAGGGGCTACGAGCAGTACTTC. Encoded protein: CASSPRGYEQYF.

This clonotype has more than one count but fewer than ten. The chain combines TRBV11-2 with TRBJ1-1; no clear D gene. Germline V gene lookup returns CDR1 SGHAT and CDR2 FQNNGV. Deletions cut 5 bases from V and 9 bases from J, with 25 bases between. This CDR3 spans 16 amino acids. The chain's CDR3 is CASSQYELSGLPKAFF. CDR3 sequence (DNA): TGTGCCAGCAGCCAGTACGAACTATCAGGTCTTCCAAAAGCTTTCTTT.

The chain recombines TRBV9 with TRBJ2-3; TRBD2 aligns across 10 bases. The J segment lost 2 bases and the V segment lost 0 bases, leaving 6 bases of the junction unmatched. The germline V gene has CDR1 SGDLS and CDR2 YYNGEE. The length of the CDR3 is 17 residues. The CDR3 here is CASSVELSGGDTDTQYF. CDR3 in DNA: TGTGCCAGCAGCGTAGAGCTCAGCGGGGGGGACACAGATACGCAGTATTTT.

This chain uses TRBV4-1 with TRBJ2-7, with D possibly called TRBD1 or TRBD2 (5 bases each). Trimming stripped 4 bases from V and 0 bases from J, with 10 bases between. Germline V gene lookup returns CDR1 MGHRA and CDR2 YSYEKL. This CDR3 contains 14 residues. As DNA, the CDR3 is TGCGCCAGCAGCCTGGGACCGAACTCCTACGAGCAGTACTTC. Translated: CASSLGPNSYEQYF.

The chain carries TRBV5-1 and TRBJ2-7, with a possible D match to TRBD2 (5 bases). Trimming took 2 bases from V and 5 from J, leaving 17 bases between them. CDR3 length equals 15 residues. The V gene's germline CDR1 is SGHRS and CDR2 YFSETQ. The CDR3 sequence is CASSFQWLAEDEQYF. The DNA for the CDR3 is TGCGCCAGCAGCTTTCAGTGGCTAGCTGAGGACGAGCAGTACTTC.

The rearrangement joins TRBV4-2 to TRBJ2-7; D is ambiguous. This CDR3 comprises 12 residues. V dropped 1 base and J dropped 3 bases, with 4 bases sitting between them. From germline, CDR1 is LGHNA and CDR2 YNFKEQ. The CDR3 DNA reads TGTGCCAGCAGCCAAGGGGTCTACGAGCAGTACTTC. Encoded protein: CASSQGVYEQYF.

The chain is built from TRBV20-1 and TRBJ2-1; D is unclear. Germline loops: CDR1 DFQATT, CDR2 SNEGSKA (reference sequence). The CDR3 loop spans 10 amino acids. V was pared by 7 bases and J by 10 bases, with 11 bases between. The DNA of the CDR3 is TGCAGTGTCCCCGGCTACGAGCAGTTCTTC. Translated: CSVPGYEQFF.

This clonotype was seen once. The chain couples TRBV12-3 or TRBV12-4 to TRBJ1-4; D uncertain. CDR3 length: 13 residues. V lost 5 bases, J lost 7 bases, and 11 bases lay in between. The CDR3 loop reads CASSPPVTEKLFF. As DNA, the CDR3 is TGTGCCAGCAGTCCCCCGGTAACTGAAAAACTGTTTTTT.

The chain recombines TRBV11-1 with TRBJ2-2; D ambiguous. Germline V gene lookup returns CDR1 SGHAT and CDR2 FQDESV (reference sequence). V lost 5 bases, J lost 1 base, and 8 bases lay in between. This CDR3 has 14 residues. This chain's CDR3 is CASSPTGNTGELFF. The DNA for the CDR3 is TGTGCCAGCAGCCCCACGGGGAACACCGGGGAGCTGTTTTTT.

The chain employs TRBV28 and TRBJ1-6; D is ambiguous. CDR3 length: 13 residues. Germline CDR1 and CDR2: MDHEN and SYDVKM. Between the trimmed V and J ends, which lost 4 bases and 13 bases, there was a span of 14 bases. CDR3 residues: CASSSQLNGPLHF. DNA for the CDR3: TGTGCCAGCAGTTCCCAACTAAACGGCCCCCTCCACTTT.

The V gene is TRBV3-1, the J gene TRBJ2-5, with D perhaps being TRBD1 or TRBD2 (5 bases each). There are 17 residues in the CDR3. In germline, CDR1 is LGHDT, CDR2 YNNKEL (reference sequence). Trimming cost V 2 bases and J 1 base, with 17 bases left between them. CDR3 in amino acids: CASSQLGLGRLQETQYF. In DNA, the CDR3 is TGTGCCAGCAGCCAACTTGGGCTGGGACGGCTCCAAGAGACCCAGTACTTC.

This rearrangement joins TRBV4-2 to TRBJ1-2; D is ambiguous. Trimming stripped 0 bases from V and 4 bases from J, with 9 bases between. The germline CDR1 and CDR2 sequences are LGHNA and YNFKEQ. There are 14 residues in the CDR3. CDR3 residues: CASSQDSGTYGYTF. For the CDR3, the DNA is TGTGCCAGCAGCCAAGATAGCGGTACCTATGGCTACACCTTC.

V and J are TRBV6-5 and TRBJ2-7; D is possibly TRBD2 (5 bases). The germline CDR1 and CDR2 sequences are MNHEY and SVGAGI. Deletions cut 0 bases from V and 0 bases from J, with 18 bases between. The CDR3 has 18 amino acids. The CDR3 region has the DNA TGTGCCAGCAGTTACTCGAATACTAGGGAGTCGAACTCCTACGAGCAGTACTTC. Its protein is CASSYSNTRESNSYEQYF.

The genes are TRBV4-1 and TRBJ2-1; no clear D. Trimming stripped 0 bases from V and 3 bases from J, with 3 bases between. The CDR3 totals 13 residues. Germline V lookup: CDR1 MGHRA, CDR2 YSYEKL. The CDR3 sequence is CASSQDYYNEQFF. The CDR3 region has the DNA TGCGCCAGCAGCCAAGACTACTACAATGAGCAGTTCTTC.

This clonotype was found once. The chain joins TRBV7-3 to TRBJ1-6, with 9 positions matching TRBD1. The CDR3 extends over 17 amino acids. CDR1 is SGHTA and CDR2 is FQGTGA in the germline V gene. After removal of 6 bases from V and 1 base from J, the junction contained 7 bases not matched to a gene. CDR3 in DNA: TGTGCCAGCAGTCCTGGGACAGGGAATTCCTATAATTCACCCCTCCACTTT. The encoded protein is CASSPGTGNSYNSPLHF. Full variable domain (outside the CDR3, taken from reference TRBV7-3 and TRBJ1-6): GAGVSQTPSNKVTEKGKYVELRCDPISGHTALYWYRQSLGQGPEFLIYFQGTGAADDSGLPNDRFFAVRPEGSVSTLKIQRTERGDSAVYLCASSPGTGNSYNSPLHFGNGTRLTVT.

The sample holds a few counts of this clonotype. This chain links TRBV4-2 with TRBJ2-7; the D gene is possibly TRBD1 (6 bases). Trimming stripped 5 bases from V and 1 base from J, with 15 bases between. CDR3 size: 15 residues. Germline assignment: CDR1 LGHNA and CDR2 YNFKEQ. CDR3 DNA sequence: TGTGCCAGCAGCACTAACCCCGGGACATCCTACGAGCAGTACTTC. Its protein product is CASSTNPGTSYEQYF.

The chain employs TRBV10-1 and TRBJ2-1; TRBD2 aligns across 8 bases. In germline, CDR1 is WNHNN, CDR2 SYGVQD (reference sequence). With V trimmed by 8 bases and J by 7 bases, 13 bases remained unmatched. The CDR3 is 15 residues long. This CDR3 is CASSKAGVSLNEQFF. Here the CDR3 DNA reads TGCGCCAGCTCGAAAGCGGGAGTGTCGCTTAATGAGCAGTTCTTC.

Comments on this clonotype: In this CDR3 the conserved last residue, phenylalanine or tryptophan, is missing, so a read error is likely. The DNA is left out, because the CDR3 cannot be placed on it with certainty; the CDR3 is given as TCRdb lists it. The V and J genes are TRBV18 and TRBJ2-5; the table's D call of TRBD2 was not tested on the DNA. CDR1 is KGHSH and CDR2 is LQKENI in the germline V gene. The CDR3 comprises 13 residues, both ends counted. The CDR3 sequence is CASSELSGSLGSL.

V gene TRBV2 combines with J gene TRBJ2-6; the D gene is possibly TRBD1 (6 bases). This CDR3 comprises 15 residues. Trimming removed 7 bases from V and 0 bases from J, with 10 bases in between. In germline, CDR1 is SNHLY, CDR2 FYNNEI. The CDR3 spells CASNQGGSGANVLTF. The CDR3 DNA sequence: TGTGCCAGCAACCAAGGGGGCTCTGGGGCCAACGTCCTGACTTTC. Combining the CDR3 with reference TRBV2 and TRBJ2-6 gives the whole variable domain EPEVTQTPSHQVTQMGQEVILRCVPISNHLYFYWYRQILGQKVEFLVSFYNNEISEKSEIFDDQFSVERPDGSNFTLKIRSTKLEDSAMYFCASNQGGSGANVLTFGAGSRLTVL.

The genes are TRBV5-4 and TRBJ1-2, with 7 nucleotides matching TRBD1. The CDR3 spans 16 residues. The J segment lost 4 bases and the V segment lost 3 bases, leaving 12 bases of the junction unmatched. Germline CDR1 reads SGHNT; CDR2 reads YYREEE (reference sequence). CDR3 loop: CASSSITGDEGYGYTF. CDR3 sequence (DNA): TGTGCCAGCAGCTCAATAACAGGGGACGAAGGCTATGGCTACACCTTC.

This clonotype came up a few times. The gene calls are TRBV6-5 and TRBJ1-1; a possible D gene is TRBD1 (5 bases). The CDR3 runs 14 residues. The V end was cut by 2 bases, the J end by 0 bases, with 7 bases between. Germline-derived CDR1 and CDR2 are MNHEY and SVGAGI. The CDR3, as DNA: TGTGCCAGCAGTTACAACAGGATGAACACTGAAGCTTTCTTT. Its protein product is CASSYNRMNTEAFF.

The chain is built from TRBV13 and TRBJ2-3; D perhaps matches TRBD1 (5 bases). CDR3 length equals 12 residues. V was pared by 4 bases and J by 6 bases, with 8 bases between. The germline gives CDR1 PRHDT, CDR2 FYEKMQ (reference sequence). The CDR3: CASSSAGDTQYF. The CDR3 region has the DNA TGTGCCAGCAGCTCAGCAGGGGATACGCAGTATTTT.